Listed here is a single TCR beta chain. The target antigen is unknown. Grafts had their tissue processed, releasing intraepithelial and lamina propria lymphocytes. The CDR3 totals 14 residues. Germline V lookup: CDR1 ENHRY, CDR2 SYGVKD. The V and J ends lost 8 bases and 6 bases, in that order; junction bases with no gene match: 11. These data come from a study of graft-versus-host responses after intestinal transplantation. The study, taken as a whole, reports: Researchers found peak circulating GvH clone levels linked to early post-transplant HvG declines.

TCRdb's table, derived via immunoSEQ multiplex PCR, lists solely in-frame clones and lacks some. There are about 4,000 clones in the sample; roughly 72% occur only once, and roughly 7.7% lies in the top ten. The V gene is TRBV10-3, the J gene TRBJ1-2; 8 bases align to TRBD1. Material: ileum tissue, obtained 17 days after transplant. This sequence originates from a human patient who received an intestinal transplant, so some T cells may come from the graft donor. This chain's CDR3 is CAIGPNQGADGYTF. The CDR3 DNA follows: TGTGCCATCGGCCCGAATCAGGGGGCAGATGGCTACACCTTC.